These 11 T cell receptor beta chains originate from one sample sequenced in a study of blood T cell repertoires in COVID-19. The assay was immunoSEQ multiplex PCR, and TCRdb's table has in-frame clones only and misses some. The table records 70,000 to 75,000 clones, 82% of them present only once. The sequenced sample consisted of peripheral blood. The receptors come from a woman aged 60-75 years with acute or convalescent COVID-19.

The V call is TRBV3-1 (or the pseudogene TRBV3-2), the J call TRBJ1-1; D not certain. The CDR3 covers 14 residues. The V and J ends lost 0 bases and 8 bases respectively, with 13 bases between them. CDR1 and CDR2 (germline): LGHDT, YNNKEL (reference sequence). Here the CDR3 reads CASSQEPQLPEAFF. The CDR3 nucleotides are TGTGCCAGCAGCCAAGAACCCCAGTTACCAGAAGCTTTCTTT.

The V and J genes are TRBV3-1 (or the pseudogene TRBV3-2) and TRBJ2-7, with TRBD2 matching 13 bases. This CDR3 has 16 residues. CDR1 is LGHDT and CDR2 is YNNKEL in the germline V gene (reference sequence). V was clipped by 4 bases and J by 2 bases; unmatched bases: 5. CDR3 sequence: CASSRGTSGTTYEQYF. CDR3 nucleotides: TGTGCCAGCAGCCGAGGGACTAGCGGGACAACCTACGAGCAGTACTTC.

This chain uses TRBV11-1 with TRBJ2-1, with a weak D call TRBD2 (6 bases). Per germline, CDR1 SGHAT and CDR2 FQDESV (reference sequence). V lost 3 bases to trimming and J lost 10 bases, with 10 bases between them. The CDR3 runs 12 residues. As DNA, the CDR3 is TGTGCCAGCAGCTTTCCTCGGGGGGAGCAGTTCTTC. This encodes CASSFPRGEQFF.

The chain employs TRBV7-2 and TRBJ2-1, with D possibly TRBD2 on 6 matching bases. Trimming removed 5 bases at V and 0 bases at J, with 14 bases between. CDR3 length equals 16 residues. The germline V gene has CDR1 SGHTA and CDR2 FQGNSA. CDR3 DNA sequence: TGTGCCAGCAGCCCGGCGAGCGGGCGCTCCTACAATGAGCAGTTCTTC. It codes for CASSPASGRSYNEQFF.

The chain couples TRBV2 to TRBJ1-2; a possible D gene is TRBD1 (6 bases). The CDR3 extends over 12 amino acids. Germline assignment: CDR1 SNHLY and CDR2 FYNNEI. Trimming cost V 3 bases and J 4 bases, with 6 bases left between them. The CDR3 region has the DNA TGTGCCAGCAGTGACAGGGGCTATGGCTACACCTTC. Encoded protein: CASSDRGYGYTF.

This chain uses TRBV2 with TRBJ2-3; no firm D call. Germline assignment: CDR1 SNHLY and CDR2 FYNNEI. The ends were cut back, 6 bases at V and 0 bases at J, with 10 bases in the middle. CDR3 length: 14 residues. The CDR3 sequence: CASSDRSSTDTQYF. In DNA form, the CDR3 reads TGTGCCAGCAGCGATAGATCTAGCACAGATACGCAGTATTTT.

This clone was seen once. This rearrangement joins TRBV9 to TRBJ2-7; D is perhaps TRBD1 (6 bases). There are 14 residues in the CDR3. The germline V gene encodes CDR1 SGDLS and CDR2 YYNGEE. The ends were cut back, 1 base at V and 1 base at J, with 9 bases in the middle. In nucleotides, the CDR3 is TGTGCCAGCAGCGTATCTGGACAGTCCTACGAGCAGTACTTC. Encoded protein: CASSVSGQSYEQYF. Looking up the rest from reference TRBV9 and TRBJ2-7 gives the full variable domain: DSGVTQTPKHLITATGQRVTLRCSPRSGDLSVYWYQQSLDQGLQFLIQYYNGEERAKGNILERFSAQQFPDLHSELNLSSLELGDSALYFCASSVSGQSYEQYFGPGTRLTVT.

V gene TRBV5-1 combines with J gene TRBJ1-1, with 7 bases fitting TRBD1. The V and J ends lost 4 bases and 0 bases, in that order; junction bases with no gene match: 3. The CDR3 totals 14 residues. Germline V CDR1 and CDR2: SGHRS, YFSETQ. The CDR3 bases are TGCGCCAGCAGCCAGGGACAGTTGAACACTGAAGCTTTCTTT. It specifies CASSQGQLNTEAFF. Full variable domain (missing parts from reference TRBV5-1 and TRBJ1-1): KAGVTQTPRYLIKTRGQQVTLSCSPISGHRSVSWYQQTPGQGLQFLFEYFSETQRNKGNFPGRFSGRQFSNSRSEMNVSTLELGDSALYLCASSQGQLNTEAFFGQGTRLTVV.

V gene TRBV5-1 combines with J gene TRBJ1-1, with 8 positions matching TRBD1. This CDR3 has 16 residues. The ends lost 4 bases at V and 0 bases at J; junction bases unmatched: 8. Germline V gives CDR1 SGHRS, CDR2 YFSETQ. This chain's CDR3 is CASSPGQGGMNTEAFF. CDR3 bases: TGCGCCAGCAGCCCAGGACAGGGCGGGATGAACACTGAAGCTTTCTTT.

The J gene is TRBJ2-3, the V gene TRBV27, with 9 bases aligning to TRBD2. The CDR3 length is 15 residues. Germline CDR1 MNHEY, CDR2 SMNVEV (reference sequence). The J segment lost 6 bases and the V segment lost 0 bases, leaving 4 bases of the junction unmatched. The CDR3 is CASSLSRGGWDTQYF. The CDR3 DNA reads TGTGCCAGCAGTTTATCGCGGGGGGGCTGGGATACGCAGTATTTT.

This clone was observed a handful of times. The V gene is TRBV27, the J gene TRBJ1-6, with D perhaps matching TRBD1 (6 bases). V shed 7 bases and J shed 0 bases, with 13 bases lying between them. Germline V lookup: CDR1 MNHEY, CDR2 SMNVEV (reference sequence). This CDR3 is 16 amino acids long. The chain's CDR3 is CASKRDTGSYNSPLHF. The CDR3 coding sequence is TGTGCCAGCAAGCGGGACACCGGCTCCTATAATTCACCCCTCCACTTT.